These 30 T cell receptor beta chains were sequenced from one sample in a study of blood T cells in healthy people across ages. A second PCR of roughly 7 to 11 cycles used a sample-barcoded 5' primer and a J-beta primer mix. TCRdb used MiXCR to reprocess the 5' RACE reads, holding one entry per CDR3 protein. The sample includes 1.4 million to 1.5 million distinct CDR3 sequences, around two fifths of them seen just once. The specimen was blood. All receptors come from a woman aged 18-29 years in good health.

CDR3 DNA sequence: TGTGCCAGCAGTCCGGGGGGTGGGGGCGAGCAGTACTTC. This translates into CASSPGGGGEQYF. J is TRBJ2-7 and V is TRBV27; TRBD2 matches at 7 bases. This CDR3 spans 13 amino acids. Per germline, CDR1 MNHEY and CDR2 SMNVEV (reference sequence). Trimming at V came to 5 bases and at J to 6 bases, leaving 7 bases not matched to a gene.

This clonotype was counted only a few times. The rearrangement uses TRBV20-1 and TRBJ1-1, with D possibly being TRBD1 (6 bases). Trimming took 1 base from V and 4 from J, leaving 16 bases between them. CDR3 length: 15 residues. From germline, CDR1 is DFQATT and CDR2 SNEGSKA (reference sequence). CDR3 DNA sequence: TGCAGTGCTAGAGGTATCACCAGGGGATCCACTGAAGCTTTCTTT. This gives the protein CSARGITRGSTEAFF.

This chain joins TRBV7-8 and TRBJ2-5; D remains ambiguous. The germline CDR1 and CDR2 sequences are SGHVS and FQNEAQ. The CDR3 is 15 residues long. V lost 6 bases to trimming and J lost 2 bases, with 16 bases between them. The CDR3 bases are TGTGCCAGCAGTGGTCAAGGGATCGGGCAAGAGACCCAGTACTTC. Translated, it gives CASSGQGIGQETQYF.

The chain employs TRBV29-1 and TRBJ2-3; 14 bases line up with TRBD2. The CDR3 is 18 residues long. In germline, CDR1 is SQVTM, CDR2 ANQGSEA. Trimming cost V 0 bases and J 2 bases; bases outside gene matches: 7. CDR3 DNA: TGCAGCGTTGAAGATCCCGGGACTAGCGGGAGTTACACAGATACGCAGTATTTT. Translation gives CSVEDPGTSGSYTDTQYF.

In its sample, this clonotype was seen a few times. J is TRBJ2-3 and V is TRBV5-1; 8 bases are shared with TRBD2. The J segment lost 2 bases and the V segment lost 3 bases, leaving 5 bases of the junction unmatched. CDR3 size: 15 residues. In germline, CDR1 is SGHRS, CDR2 YFSETQ. This chain's CDR3 is CASSSGTRPTDTQYF. The CDR3 bases are TGCGCCAGCAGCTCCGGGACTAGACCCACAGATACGCAGTATTTT.

This clonotype came up a few times. The gene calls are TRBV3-1 and TRBJ2-7; D unclear. Germline loops: CDR1 LGHDT, CDR2 YNNKEL (reference sequence). CDR3 length: 13 residues. The ends were cut back, 2 bases at V and 4 bases at J, with 9 bases in the middle. CDR3 nucleotide sequence: TGTGCCAGCAGCCAATTAGGGAAATACGAGCAGTACTTC. Amino acids: CASSQLGKYEQYF.

Regarding this clonotype: One end of the junction varies from germline; a read error may be responsible. J is TRBJ2-3 and V is TRBV9, with 7 positions matching TRBD2. This CDR3 has 17 amino acids. Germline values: CDR1 SGDLS, CDR2 YYNGEE. CDR3: CASGVVGGRAPGDTQYF. The DNA for the CDR3 is TGTGCCAGCGGCGTAGTAGGAGGGAGGGCCCCAGGAGATACGCAGTATTTT.

About this clonotype: A junction boundary mismatches the germline segment, possibly from a read error. The genes are TRBV7-2 and TRBJ1-1; maybe TRBD1 (5 bases). The CDR3 is 14 amino acids. The germline gives CDR1 SGHTA, CDR2 FQGNSA. The CDR3 region has the DNA TGTGCCTGCAGCTTGGGCACGGGGCCTTCTGAAGCTTTCTTT. Its protein product is CACSLGTGPSEAFF.

The rearrangement links TRBV6-5 to TRBJ2-3; the D gene is possibly TRBD1 (5 bases). Germline V gives CDR1 MNHEY, CDR2 SVGAGI. This CDR3 region has 15 residues. V lost 3 bases to trimming and J lost 4 bases, with 14 bases between them. The CDR3 bases are TGTGCCAGCAGTTATGTAGGGTTAGGGGCAGATACGCAGTATTTT. Translating it yields CASSYVGLGADTQYF.

Note on this clonotype: A far larger clone is a single base away, which makes a read error likely. The chain links TRBV11-2 to TRBJ2-7, with D unclear. The CDR3 has 11 amino acids. Germline loops: CDR1 SGHAT, CDR2 FQNNGV. Trimming stripped 4 bases from V and 5 bases from J, with 6 bases between. CDR3 coding DNA: TGTGCCAGCAGCTCCACCAACGAGCAGTACTTC. It codes for CASSSTNEQYF.

V gene TRBV2 combines with J gene TRBJ1-5; possibly TRBD1 for D (6 bases). CDR1 is SNHLY and CDR2 is FYNNEI in the germline V gene. The CDR3 totals 16 residues. Trimming removed 2 bases from V and 1 base from J, with 12 bases in between. This CDR3 is CASSEKGGLSNQPQHF. The CDR3 nucleotides are TGTGCCAGCAGTGAAAAGGGGGGGCTGAGCAATCAGCCCCAGCATTTT.

Only a few counts were recorded for this clonotype. The chain has TRBV5-5 and TRBJ2-7, with 9 nucleotides matching TRBD1. The CDR3 extends over 13 amino acids. V lost 5 bases and J lost 5; bases outside the gene matches: 5. CDR1 is SGHKS and CDR2 is YYEKEE in the germline V gene (reference sequence). CDR3 sequence: CASSSDRGNEQYF. Written as DNA, the CDR3 is TGTGCCAGCAGTAGTGACAGGGGGAACGAGCAGTACTTC. Combining the CDR3 with reference TRBV5-5 and TRBJ2-7 gives the whole variable domain DAGVTQSPTHLIKTRGQQVTLRCSPISGHKSVSWYQQVLGQGPQFIFQYYEKEERGRGNFPDRFSARQFPNYSSELNVNALLLGDSALYLCASSSDRGNEQYFGPGTRLTVT.

The chain links TRBV2 to TRBJ2-7; the D gene is possibly TRBD2 (5 bases). Germline V gives CDR1 SNHLY, CDR2 FYNNEI. This CDR3 region has 13 residues. Trimming left V 8 bases short and J 0 bases short, with 11 bases between. The CDR3 loop is CASQERASYEQYF. The CDR3 DNA follows: TGTGCCAGCCAGGAGAGGGCCTCCTACGAGCAGTACTTC.

This clonotype has at least ten counts. At one end, the junction sequence differs from germline, possibly due to a read error. The chain carries TRBV12-3 or TRBV12-4 and TRBJ2-1; unclear D gene. This CDR3 is built from 12 residues. CDR3 amino acids: CASSLDYNEQFF. In nucleotides, the CDR3 is TGTGCCAGCAGCTTAGATTACAATGAGCAGTTCTTC.

The chain is built from TRBV7-3 and TRBJ2-3; 8 bases align to TRBD2. Trimming removed 5 bases from V and 2 bases from J; junction bases left unmatched: 9. CDR3 size: 16 residues. CDR1 and CDR2 (germline): SGHTA, FQGTGA. CDR3 sequence (DNA): TGTGCCAGCAGCCCTCAGGGCGGGGGGCCCACAGATACGCAGTATTTT. This gives the protein CASSPQGGGPTDTQYF.

This CDR3 reads CSARRGSAETQYF. The CDR3 DNA reads as TGCAGTGCTAGAAGGGGGAGCGCTGAGACCCAGTACTTC. The rearrangement uses TRBV20-1 and TRBJ2-5; D is perhaps TRBD1 (6 bases). Germline lookup yields CDR1 DFQATT and CDR2 SNEGSKA (reference sequence). The CDR3 extends over 13 amino acids. The V and J ends lost 2 bases and 5 bases respectively, with 12 bases between them.

This clonotype turned up a few times. The chain uses TRBV5-6 and TRBJ2-5, with TRBD2 matching over 9 bases. Germline V gene lookup returns CDR1 SGHDT and CDR2 YYEEEE. The V gene end was trimmed by 3 bases and the J gene end by 4 bases; junction bases not matched to a gene: 7. The CDR3 extends over 15 amino acids. The CDR3 sequence: CASSSGLAFRETQYF. CDR3 DNA sequence: TGTGCCAGCAGCTCGGGACTAGCTTTTAGAGAGACCCAGTACTTC.

V gene TRBV27 combines with J gene TRBJ2-3; TRBD2 aligns across 11 bases. Germline V gene sequence: CDR1 MNHEY, CDR2 SMNVEV (reference sequence). The junction had 9 bases not matched to a gene; V was cut back by 0 bases and J by 4 bases. The CDR3 contains 18 residues. CDR3: CASSLSPIAGGPADTQYF. CDR3 DNA: TGTGCCAGCAGTTTATCCCCAATAGCGGGAGGGCCTGCAGATACGCAGTATTTT.

Notes on this clonotype: Mismatch with germline at one junction end may stem from a read error. The chain combines TRBV10-3 with TRBJ2-3, with 11 nucleotides matching TRBD2. There are 15 residues in the CDR3. Germline V gene lookup returns CDR1 ENHRY and CDR2 SYGVKD. CDR3 amino acids: CATALAGGRTDTQYF. In DNA, the CDR3 is TGTGCCACCGCATTAGCGGGGGGGCGGACAGACACGCAGTATTTT.

The rearrangement joins TRBV12-3 or TRBV12-4 to TRBJ2-7; 9 bases map to TRBD1. The length of the CDR3 is 16 residues. V lost 1 base, J lost 3 bases, and 7 bases stayed unmatched. CDR3 amino acids: CASSLVFGTGHYEQYF. In DNA, the CDR3 is TGTGCCAGCAGTTTAGTATTTGGGACAGGGCACTACGAGCAGTACTTC.

This clonotype was observed a handful of times. The chain carries TRBV20-1 and TRBJ2-7; the match to TRBD1 covers 8 bases. V gave up 6 bases and J gave up 3 bases; unmatched junction bases: 7. The CDR3 runs 13 residues. Germline V gene data show CDR1 as DFQATT and CDR2 as SNEGSKA (reference sequence). The CDR3 here is CSATTGDIYEQYF. CDR3 coding DNA: TGCAGTGCAACGACAGGGGACATCTACGAGCAGTACTTC.

The gene calls are TRBV29-1 and TRBJ1-2, with D hard to call. Trimming removed 2 bases from V and 4 bases from J, with 14 bases in between. The CDR3 covers 14 residues. Germline-derived CDR1 and CDR2 are SQVTM and ANQGSEA. CDR3 residues: CSVELSTDTYGYTF. The CDR3 DNA is TGCAGCGTTGAATTGTCTACTGACACCTATGGCTACACCTTC. Using reference TRBV29-1 and TRBJ1-2 for the parts outside the CDR3, the full variable domain is SAVISQKPSRDICQRGTSLTIQCQVDSQVTMMFWYRQQPGQSLTLIATANQGSEATYESGFVIDKFPISRPNLTFSTLTVSNMSPEDSSIYLCSVELSTDTYGYTFGSGTRLTVV.

J is TRBJ1-3 and V is TRBV7-6; 7 bases match TRBD1. This CDR3 is 12 amino acids long. The germline gives CDR1 SGHVS, CDR2 FNYEAQ. V shed 8 bases, J shed 2 bases, and the junction held 0 bases outside the gene matches. In nucleotides, the CDR3 is TGTGCCAGCCAGGGGGCTGGAAACACCATATATTTT. This sequence encodes CASQGAGNTIYF.

The chain links TRBV7-2 to TRBJ1-1; no definite D call. V lost 4 bases and J 2 bases, leaving 11 bases between the germline ends. Germline-derived CDR1 and CDR2 are SGHTA and FQGNSA. The CDR3 runs 14 residues. CDR3: CASSSPLRNTEAFF. The DNA of the CDR3 is TGTGCCAGCAGCTCCCCCCTCCGAAACACTGAAGCTTTCTTT.

The chain uses TRBV29-1 and TRBJ1-5; D unclear. The CDR3 has 15 residues. V gave up 4 bases and J gave up 0 bases, with 13 bases separating them. Germline loops: CDR1 SQVTM, CDR2 ANQGSEA. The CDR3 bases are TGCAGCGTTGGGGGAGGGCAGTATAGCAATCAGCCCCAGCATTTT. This gives the protein CSVGGGQYSNQPQHF. The variable domain in full, with the rest retrieved from reference TRBV29-1 and TRBJ1-5, is SAVISQKPSRDICQRGTSLTIQCQVDSQVTMMFWYRQQPGQSLTLIATANQGSEATYESGFVIDKFPISRPNLTFSTLTVSNMSPEDSSIYLCSVGGGQYSNQPQHFGDGTRLSIL.

The genes are TRBV3-1 and TRBJ1-1; 10 positions match TRBD1. The V segment lost 2 bases and the J segment 5 bases; nucleotides outside the gene matches: 8. This CDR3 is built from 16 residues. Germline CDR1 reads LGHDT; CDR2 reads YNNKEL (reference sequence). This chain's CDR3 is CASSQSRDRGVTEAFF. CDR3 DNA sequence: TGTGCCAGCAGCCAATCCAGGGACAGGGGAGTTACTGAAGCTTTCTTT.

This clonotype has a handful of counts. The V and J genes are TRBV7-2 and TRBJ2-7, with 10 bases matching TRBD2. The germline CDR1 and CDR2 sequences are SGHTA and FQGNSA. With V trimmed by 3 bases and J by 6 bases, 5 bases remained unmatched. The CDR3 spans 14 residues. The CDR3: CASSLVAGGSEQYF. CDR3 in DNA: TGTGCCAGCAGCTTGGTAGCGGGAGGTTCCGAGCAGTACTTC. The variable domain in full, with the rest retrieved from reference TRBV7-2 and TRBJ2-7, is GAGVSQSPSNKVTEKGKDVELRCDPISGHTALYWYRQSLGQGLEFLIYFQGNSAPDKSGLPSDRFSAERTGGSVSTLTIQRTQQEDSAVYLCASSLVAGGSEQYFGPGTRLTVT.

The V and J genes are TRBV28 and TRBJ1-2; TRBD1 might be the D (6 bases). This CDR3 has 14 amino acids. The germline CDR1 and CDR2 sequences are MDHEN and SYDVKM. Trimming took 2 bases from V and 5 from J, leaving 12 bases between them. The CDR3 nucleotides read TGTGCCAGCAGTTTAGGGGGGGGCCAGTATGGCTACACCTTC. Translated, it gives CASSLGGGQYGYTF.

This clonotype occurred once. J is TRBJ2-1 and V is TRBV30; D remains unclear. The germline V gene encodes CDR1 GTSNPN and CDR2 SVGIG (reference sequence). V was cut by 7 bases and J by 0 bases, with 13 bases left in between. The CDR3 has 14 amino acids. This CDR3 is CASTSVLSYNEQFF. The CDR3 region has the DNA TGTGCCTCAACAAGCGTTCTCTCCTACAATGAGCAGTTCTTC.

The V call is TRBV2, the J call TRBJ1-1; the match to TRBD1 covers 8 bases. The CDR3 totals 14 residues. The trim removed 4 bases at V and 4 bases at J, leaving 5 bases unmatched. Germline CDR1 reads SNHLY; CDR2 reads FYNNEI. The CDR3 DNA is TGTGCCAGCAGTGCTGGCAGGGGGCCCACTGAAGCTTTCTTT. Translating it yields CASSAGRGPTEAFF.